This T cell receptor beta chain originates from a study of beta chain features in type 1 diabetes. Study outcomes and limitations: For Type 1 diabetes patients, all four CD4+ subsets carried TCRB CDR3s that were moderately but significantly shorter. Fewer junction insertions and more nucleotide deletions appeared in type 1 diabetes patients.

Points on this clone: The antigen is undetermined.

Every sorted population was more than 98% pure. Trimming took off 7 bases at V and 2 bases at J, with 11 bases between the two ends. Germline CDR1 and CDR2: SGHVS and FQNEAQ. The CDR3 totals 13 residues. Reverse transcription of all isolated RNA meant that expressed TCRB transcripts were sequenced. There were several million reads on average in the naive, central memory and regulatory T cell samples. Assay: immunoSEQ multiplex PCR; the TCRdb copy retains only in-frame clones and omits some. This sample has around 140,000 clones; approximately 13% occur once, and the top ten carry 1.3%. V usage is TRBV7-8 and J usage is TRBJ1-2; D ambiguous. The clonotype was recovered from a man between 18 and 29 years old with type 1 diabetes. The sample comprised central memory CD4+ T cells from blood. This CDR3 reads CASTPVTNYGYTF. DNA of the CDR3: TGTGCCAGCACCCCCGTGACCAACTATGGCTACACCTTC.